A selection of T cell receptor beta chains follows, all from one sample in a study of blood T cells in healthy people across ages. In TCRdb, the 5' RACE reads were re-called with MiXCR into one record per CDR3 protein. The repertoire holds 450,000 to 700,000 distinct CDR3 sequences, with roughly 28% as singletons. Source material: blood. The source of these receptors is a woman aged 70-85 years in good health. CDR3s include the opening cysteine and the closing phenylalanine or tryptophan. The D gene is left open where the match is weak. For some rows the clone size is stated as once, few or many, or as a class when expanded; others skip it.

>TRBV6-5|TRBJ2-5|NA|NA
TGTGCCAGCAGTTCCCTCGGACGGCTAGAAGAGACCCAGTACTTC
CASSSLGRLEETQYF
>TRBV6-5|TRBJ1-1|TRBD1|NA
TGTGCCAGCAGCCGGGACAGAAAGAACACTGAAGCTTTCTTT
CASSRDRKNTEAFF
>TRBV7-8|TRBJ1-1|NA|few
TGTGCCAGCAGCTTAGCCTCCATAACGACGCCGAACACTGAAGCTTTCTTT
CASSLASITTPNTEAFF
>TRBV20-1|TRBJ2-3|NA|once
TGCAGTGCTAGGATACGGGGACTCCACACAGATACGCAGTATTTT
CSARIRGLHTDTQYF
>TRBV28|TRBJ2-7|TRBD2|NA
TGTGCCAGCAGTTTGGACCGACTAGCGGCCTACGAGCAGTACTTC
CASSLDRLAAYEQYF
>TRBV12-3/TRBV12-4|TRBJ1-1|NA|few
TGTGCCAGCAGTGGAAGAGCCTCTATGAACACTGAAGCTTTCTTT
CASSGRASMNTEAFF
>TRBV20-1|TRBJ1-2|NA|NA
TGCAGTGCTAGAGATCCCAGGGCTGGCGGCTACACCTTC
CSARDPRAGGYTF
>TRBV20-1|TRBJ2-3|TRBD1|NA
TGCAGTGCCGACAGGGGCCTCTCCACAGATACGCAGTATTTT
CSADRGLSTDTQYF
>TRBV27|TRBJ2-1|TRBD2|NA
TGTGCCTCAGAACGGGGGGACTCCTACAATGAGCAGTTCTTC
CASERGDSYNEQFF
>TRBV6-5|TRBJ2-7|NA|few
TGTGCCAGCAGGACGGTTCCCTACGAGCAGTACTTC
CASRTVPYEQYF
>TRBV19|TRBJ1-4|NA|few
TGTGCCAGTACCACACAGGGAGGGGAAAAACTGTTTTTT
CASTTQGGEKLFF
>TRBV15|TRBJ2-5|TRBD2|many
TGTGCCACCAGCAGACTCAAGCGGGGCCCTGCGGAGACCCAGTACTTC
CATSRLKRGPAETQYF
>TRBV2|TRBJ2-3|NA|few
TGTGCCAGCAGCCCGAGACGGAGAGGCACAGATACGCAGTATTTT
CASSPRRRGTDTQYF
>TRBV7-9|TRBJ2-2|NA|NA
TGTGCCAGCAGCCAGTTGGGGGCCGGGGAGCTGTTTTTT
CASSQLGAGELFF
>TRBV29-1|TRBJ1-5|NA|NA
TGCAGCGTTGGGGAACTTACCAATCAGCCCCAGCATTTT
CSVGELTNQPQHF
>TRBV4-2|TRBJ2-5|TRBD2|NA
TGTGCCAGCAGCCAAGATCGGGGGACTAGCGGGGGTTCGCATTTGGAGACCCAGTACTTC
CASSQDRGTSGGSHLETQYF
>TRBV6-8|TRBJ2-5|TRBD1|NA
TGTGCCAGCAGCTCCCACGGACAGGGCATAGAGACCCAGTACTTC
CASSSHGQGIETQYF
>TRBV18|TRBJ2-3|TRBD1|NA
TGTGCCAGCTCACCGGGACAGGGGATGCAGGATACGCAGTATTTT
CASSPGQGMQDTQYF
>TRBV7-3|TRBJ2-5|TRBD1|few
TGTGCCAGCAGCCGACAGGGGGGGGTGGAGACCCAGTACTTC
CASSRQGGVETQYF
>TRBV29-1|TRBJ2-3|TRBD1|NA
TGCAGCGTTGAGAGACAGGGGGCCACAGATACGCAGTATTTT
CSVERQGATDTQYF
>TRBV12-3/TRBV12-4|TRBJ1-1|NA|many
TGTGCCAGCAGCTCTCAAGCGGACACTGAAGCTTTCTTT
CASSSQADTEAFF
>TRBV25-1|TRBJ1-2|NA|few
TGTGCCAGCAGTGAATATTGGGGCTATGGCTACACCTTC
CASSEYWGYGYTF
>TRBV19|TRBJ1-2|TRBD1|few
TGTGCCAGTAACGACAGGGGCTATGGCTACACCTTC
CASNDRGYGYTF
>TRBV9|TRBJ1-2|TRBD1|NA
TGTGCCTGCACCGGGACAGGGGACGGCTACACCTTC
CACTGTGDGYTF
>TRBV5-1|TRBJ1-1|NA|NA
TGCGCCAGCAGCTTGATGGGGACCCCTGAAGCTTTCTTT
CASSLMGTPEAFF
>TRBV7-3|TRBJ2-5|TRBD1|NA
TGTGCCAGCAGCTTAGCCCAGGGGGCTCTCTACGAGCAGTGCTTC
CASSLAQGALYEQCF
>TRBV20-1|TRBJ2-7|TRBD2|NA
TGCAGTGCTGACGGGGGAGCGGGGGCCGGATTCGAGCAGTACTTC
CSADGGAGAGFEQYF
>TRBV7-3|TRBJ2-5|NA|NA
TGTGCCAGCAGCTCGCGAGGGGGGGCCCAAGAGACCCAGTACTTC
CASSSRGGAQETQYF
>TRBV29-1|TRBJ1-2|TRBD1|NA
TGCAGCGTCCGGGACAGAGCGGATGGCTACACCTTC
CSVRDRADGYTF
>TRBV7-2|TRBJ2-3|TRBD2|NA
TGTGCCAGCAGCTCTAGACTAGCGGGGGGCGCAGATACGCAGTATTTT
CASSSRLAGGADTQYF
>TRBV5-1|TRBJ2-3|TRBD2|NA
TGCGCCAGCAGCTTGGCGGCGGGGGTCACAGCTACGCAGTATTTT
CASSLAAGVTATQYF
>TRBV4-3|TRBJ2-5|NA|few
TGCGCCAGCAGCCGCAGGGAGCATGGTAGTCCACAAGAGACCCAGTACTTC
CASSRREHGSPQETQYF
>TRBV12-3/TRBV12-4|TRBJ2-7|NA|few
TGTGCCAGCAGTTTACGGCCCGGGACCCACTCCGAGCAGTACTTC
CASSLRPGTHSEQYF
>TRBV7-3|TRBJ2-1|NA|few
TGTGCCAGCAGCTTATCTCCGCTTTTGGGTGAGCAGTTCTTC
CASSLSPLLGEQFF
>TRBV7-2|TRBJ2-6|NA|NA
TGTGCCAGCAGCTTTCGGGGTGGGGCCAACGTCCTGACTTTC
CASSFRGGANVLTF
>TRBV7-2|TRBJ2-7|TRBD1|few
TGTGCCAGCAGCTTAGAGGGGACAGGGGGCCACGAGCAGTACTTC
CASSLEGTGGHEQYF
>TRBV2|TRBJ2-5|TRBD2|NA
TGTGCCAGCACGACTAGCGGCTCCGAGACCCAGTACTTC
CASTTSGSETQYF
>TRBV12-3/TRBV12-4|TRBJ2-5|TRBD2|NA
TGTGCCAGCAGTTTTCTGGGTTACGGGGGGGTCGAAGAGACCCAGTACTTC
CASSFLGYGGVEETQYF
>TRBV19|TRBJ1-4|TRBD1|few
TGTGCCAGTAGCTCGCCCTGGGACAGTCGAGAGGAAAAACTGTTTTTT
CASSSPWDSREEKLFF
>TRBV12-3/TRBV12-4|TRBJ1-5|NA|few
TGTGCCAGCAGTCTCCCCAATCAGCCCCAGCATTTT
CASSLPNQPQHF
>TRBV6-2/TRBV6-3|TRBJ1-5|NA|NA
TGTGCCAGCAGCCCCTCCCGGGTTCAAGGGCAGCCCCAGCATTTT
CASSPSRVQGQPQHF
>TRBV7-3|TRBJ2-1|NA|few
TGTGCCAGCAGCCCCCACCCGAATAATGAGCAGTTCTTC
CASSPHPNNEQFF
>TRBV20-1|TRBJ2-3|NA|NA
TGCAGTGCTAGAGGAGGTGATACGCAGTATTTT
CSARGGDTQYF
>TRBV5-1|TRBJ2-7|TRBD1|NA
TGCGCCAGCAGCTTGATGGGACAGGGCAGTTCCGAGCAGTACTTC
CASSLMGQGSSEQYF
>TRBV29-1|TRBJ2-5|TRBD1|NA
TGCAGCGTGGAAACAGGGGGCCGGGAGACCCAGTACTTC
CSVETGGRETQYF